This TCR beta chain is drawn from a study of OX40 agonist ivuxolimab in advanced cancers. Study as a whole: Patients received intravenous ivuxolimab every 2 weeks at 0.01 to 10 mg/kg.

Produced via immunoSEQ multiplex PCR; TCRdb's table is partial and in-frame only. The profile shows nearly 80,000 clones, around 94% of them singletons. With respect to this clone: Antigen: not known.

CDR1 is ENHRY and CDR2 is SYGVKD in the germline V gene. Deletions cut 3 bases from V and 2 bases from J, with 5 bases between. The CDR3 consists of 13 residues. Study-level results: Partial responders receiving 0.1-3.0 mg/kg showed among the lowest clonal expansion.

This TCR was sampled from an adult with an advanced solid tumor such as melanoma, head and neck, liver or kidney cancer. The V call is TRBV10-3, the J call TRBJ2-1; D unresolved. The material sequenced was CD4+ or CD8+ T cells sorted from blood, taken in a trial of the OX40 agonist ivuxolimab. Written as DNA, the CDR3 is TGTGCCATCAGTGATACAGCCTACAATGAGCAGTTCTTC. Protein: CAISDTAYNEQFF.